One and the same sample provided the 13 T cell receptor beta chains below, sequenced in a study of CD8 T cells in Susac syndrome. With random hexamers, reverse transcription was performed on 0.5 to 1 ug of RNA. From the immunoSEQ multiplex PCR reads, TCRdb called clonotypes with MiXCR, one entry per CDR3 protein. Here the sample spans roughly 120,000 distinct CDR3 sequences, approximately 95% being singletons. Material: CD8+ T cells from PBMCs. The origin of the receptors is a human donor with multiple sclerosis.

The chain has TRBV9 and TRBJ1-5, with 7 bases aligning to TRBD1. This CDR3 has 14 amino acids. V shed 3 bases, J shed 8 bases, and the junction held 8 bases outside the gene matches. Germline CDR1 SGDLS, CDR2 YYNGEE. The CDR3 nucleotides are TGTGCCAGCAGCGGGACAGGTCCCCATGAGCCCCAGCATTTT. Translating gives CASSGTGPHEPQHF.

This clonotype was counted only a few times. The rearrangement uses TRBV5-1 and TRBJ2-3; no clear D gene. Germline CDR1 reads SGHRS; CDR2 reads YFSETQ. The CDR3 contains 14 residues. V shed 5 bases and J shed 2 bases, with 12 bases lying between them. The CDR3: CASRLGILTDTQYF. The CDR3 DNA reads as TGCGCCAGCAGGCTGGGGATCCTCACAGATACGCAGTATTTT.

This chain links TRBV28 with TRBJ2-5, with TRBD2 identical over 11 bases. J gave up 3 bases and V 6 bases, and 15 bases lay outside the gene matches. CDR1 is MDHEN and CDR2 is SYDVKM in the germline V gene. This CDR3 is built from 18 residues. The CDR3 reads CASSRVGIAGGFEETQYF. Here the CDR3 DNA reads TGTGCCAGCAGCCGAGTGGGAATAGCGGGAGGGTTTGAAGAGACCCAGTACTTC.

The chain couples TRBV6-6 to TRBJ2-5, with 7 bases aligning to TRBD2. Losses at the gene ends were 0 bases for V and 2 bases for J; bases not matched to a gene: 3. The CDR3 consists of 15 residues. In germline, CDR1 is MNHNY, CDR2 SVGAGI (reference sequence). The CDR3 region is CASSYSRRGQETQYF. The CDR3, as DNA: TGTGCCAGCAGTTACTCACGGCGGGGGCAAGAGACCCAGTACTTC.

The rearrangement uses TRBV7-3 and TRBJ2-1, with 12 bases lining up with TRBD2. In germline, CDR1 is SGHTA, CDR2 FQGTGA. The CDR3 extends over 17 amino acids. Trimming took 0 bases from V and 8 from J; bases not matched to a gene: 8. CDR3 in DNA: TGTGCCAGCAGCTTAACTGGACTAGCGGGGCGCTGGGATGAGCAGTTCTTC. Encoded protein: CASSLTGLAGRWDEQFF.

This clonotype was counted only a few times. An end of the junction does not agree with germline; a read error may underlie this. The V gene is TRBV19, the J gene TRBJ2-1; possibly TRBD2 for D (6 bases). The CDR3 loop spans 15 amino acids. Per germline, CDR1 LNHDA and CDR2 SQIVND (reference sequence). The CDR3 spells CASRIAVSSYNEQFF. CDR3 DNA: TGTGCCAGTAGAATAGCGGTGAGCTCCTACAATGAGCAGTTCTTC.

This chain joins TRBV27 and TRBJ2-6; 13 bases map to TRBD2. The trim removed 5 bases at V and 2 bases at J, leaving 3 bases unmatched. This CDR3 contains 17 residues. From germline, CDR1 is MNHEY and CDR2 SMNVEV (reference sequence). Here the CDR3 DNA reads TGTGCCAGCAGTACCGGACTAGCGGGAGCTGGGGCCAACGTCCTGACTTTC. Its translation is CASSTGLAGAGANVLTF.

V gene TRBV7-9 combines with J gene TRBJ2-1, with TRBD2 matching 11 bases. The CDR3 length is 17 residues. The trim removed 5 bases at V and 8 bases at J, leaving 14 bases unmatched. Germline V CDR1 and CDR2: SEHNR, FQNEAQ (reference sequence). In DNA form, the CDR3 reads TGTGCCAGCAGCCCCTTAGCGGGAGGGCCTCAGAGGGATGAGCAGTTCTTC. Protein: CASSPLAGGPQRDEQFF.

The V and J genes are TRBV12-3 or TRBV12-4 and TRBJ2-2; the D call may be TRBD1 or TRBD2 (6 bases each). The CDR3 covers 15 residues. V dropped 7 bases and J dropped 0 bases, with 12 bases sitting between them. The CDR3: CASIKEGANTGELFF. CDR3 nucleotide sequence: TGTGCCAGCATCAAGGAGGGGGCGAACACCGGGGAGCTGTTTTTT.

This chain joins TRBV4-1 and TRBJ1-6, with D hard to call. V was cut by 0 bases and J by 10 bases, with 7 bases left in between. The CDR3 is 13 residues long. Germline V gene sequence: CDR1 MGHRA, CDR2 YSYEKL. In DNA form, the CDR3 reads TGCGCCAGCAGCCAAGAGGGAGGATCACCCCTCCACTTT. Its protein is CASSQEGGSPLHF.

This chain links TRBV7-8 with TRBJ2-1; TRBD2 agrees at 14 bases. The CDR3 runs 16 residues. Germline CDR1 SGHVS, CDR2 FQNEAQ. Trimming removed 5 bases from V and 7 bases from J; junction bases left unmatched: 7. The CDR3 nucleotides are TGTGCCAGCAGCCCCCGACTAGCGGGAGGGGGAAATGAGCAGTTCTTC. Its protein is CASSPRLAGGGNEQFF.

V is TRBV6-1 and J is TRBJ2-1, with D unresolved. The germline V gene encodes CDR1 MNHNS and CDR2 SASEGT. V lost 5 bases and J lost 7, with 18 bases in between. This CDR3 is built from 15 residues. The CDR3 loop is CASSLFSIKENEQFF. The CDR3 DNA reads TGTGCCAGCAGTCTATTTAGTATTAAAGAAAATGAGCAGTTCTTC.

CDR3: CASRAGREIGELFF. Here the CDR3 DNA reads TGTGCCAGCAGGGCAGGGAGGGAGATCGGGGAGCTGTTTTTT. V gene TRBV6-1 combines with J gene TRBJ2-2; 7 positions agree with TRBD2. V shed 6 bases and J 7 bases; nucleotides not matched to a gene: 8. Germline V gene lookup returns CDR1 MNHNS and CDR2 SASEGT. The CDR3 contains 14 residues.